The 13 T cell receptor beta chains listed next were all sequenced from one sample in a study of regulatory T cells in long-lasting Graves disease. Time point of the sample: newly diagnosed GD, antithyroid drugs for less than 3 months. Generation of the TCR library employed RNA extracted from PBMCs. Both iRepertoire HTBI primers and Arm-PCR of CDR3 regions were used to build the TCR beta libraries. TCRdb independently ran MiXCR on the multiplex PCR reads; one entry per CDR3 protein. The sample consists of more than 300,000 distinct CDR3 sequences, around 11% of them appearing once. These data were likewise used in another study, on T cells in Graves' hyperthyroidism and ophthalmopathy.

The sample consisted of peripheral blood mononuclear cells (PBMCs), taken at new diagnosis, from a patient treated with antithyroid drugs. The source of these receptors is a woman aged 18-29 years with Graves disease.

The rearrangement uses TRBV27 and TRBJ2-2; TRBD1 matches 7 bases. The CDR3 runs 16 residues. V lost 2 bases and J lost 4; bases outside the gene matches: 7. Per germline, CDR1 MNHEY and CDR2 SMNVEV (reference sequence). DNA for the CDR3: TGTGCCAGCAGTTTAATGGCAGGGGGTAGCACCGGGGAGCTGTTTTTT. Protein sequence: CASSLMAGGSTGELFF.

This clonotype was seen at least ten times. V and J are TRBV28 and TRBJ2-1; the match to TRBD1 covers 7 bases. Germline trimming cut 2 bases from V and 7 bases from J; bases unmatched to any gene: 17. This CDR3 has 18 residues. CDR1 and CDR2 from the germline V gene are MDHEN and SYDVKM. As DNA, the CDR3 is TGTGCCAGCAGTTTAAATGCGTATTTGGGACAGCCTCGAAATGAGCAGTTCTTC. Translation gives CASSLNAYLGQPRNEQFF.

This clonotype appeared many times. The chain carries TRBV19 and TRBJ2-1, with TRBD2 identical over 9 bases. Germline CDR1 is LNHDA and CDR2 is SQIVND (reference sequence). The CDR3 runs to 16 residues. V lost 5 bases to trimming and J lost 4 bases; unmatched junction nucleotides: 9. Written as DNA, the CDR3 is TGTGCCAGTAGTCCCGGACTAGCGAGCTATTACAATGAGCAGTTCTTC. Translation: CASSPGLASYYNEQFF.

This clonotype came up many times. The gene calls are TRBV7-8 and TRBJ1-2, with 7 positions matching TRBD1. Trimming cost V 5 bases and J 8 bases; bases outside gene matches: 11. This CDR3 has 14 residues. The germline CDR1 and CDR2 sequences are SGHVS and FQNEAQ. The CDR3 bases are TGTGCCAGCAGCCTGACAGGGACCGTCTCCGGCTACACCTTC. Translated, it gives CASSLTGTVSGYTF.

The chain combines TRBV28 with TRBJ2-2; D is unresolved. Between the trimmed V and J ends, which lost 4 bases and 9 bases, there was a span of 15 bases. This CDR3 has 14 amino acids. CDR1 and CDR2 from the germline V gene are MDHEN and SYDVKM. CDR3 amino acids: CASSSLHPRRELFF. The CDR3, as DNA: TGTGCCAGCAGTTCACTACATCCTCGGCGGGAGCTGTTTTTT.

This clonotype was observed at least ten times. The gene calls are TRBV12-3 or TRBV12-4 and TRBJ2-7; 10 bases agree with TRBD2. CDR3 length: 14 residues. Trimming removed 6 bases from V and 2 bases from J; junction bases left unmatched: 4. CDR3 region: CASRPSGRAYEQYF. For the CDR3, the DNA is TGTGCCAGCAGACCCAGCGGGAGGGCCTACGAGCAGTACTTC.

The chain recombines TRBV28 with TRBJ2-7, with 14 bases that match TRBD2. V lost 5 bases, J lost 6 bases, and 6 bases stayed unmatched. This CDR3 region has 15 residues. Germline-derived CDR1 and CDR2 are MDHEN and SYDVKM. The CDR3 bases are TGTGCCAGCAGTCCGGGACTAGCGGGAGACGCCGAGCAGTACTTC. Protein: CASSPGLAGDAEQYF.

The V and J genes are TRBV6-2 or TRBV6-3 and TRBJ2-1; 12 nucleotides match TRBD2. Looked up from germline, CDR1 is MNHEY and CDR2 is SVGEGT. The ends lost 7 bases at V and 3 bases at J; junction bases unmatched: 7. The CDR3 spans 16 residues. CDR3 DNA sequence: TGTGCCAGCACCCTAACACTAGCGGGAGGCTACAATGAGCAGTTCTTC. Residues: CASTLTLAGGYNEQFF.

This clonotype was recorded at least ten times. The chain is built from TRBV27 and TRBJ1-5, with D possibly TRBD1 on 5 matching bases. The CDR3 is 15 amino acids. The germline V and J ends were trimmed by 10 bases and 2 bases, with 18 bases remaining between them. Germline V lookup: CDR1 MNHEY, CDR2 SMNVEV (reference sequence). CDR3 residues: CATHLTGLGNQPQHF. CDR3 nucleotide sequence: TGTGCCACCCATCTCACGGGGCTGGGCAATCAGCCCCAGCATTTT.

The sample holds a few counts of this clonotype. The chain couples TRBV28 to TRBJ2-1; D is unclear. The CDR3 runs to 14 residues. Between the trimmed V and J ends, which lost 5 bases and 4 bases, there was a span of 12 bases. Germline V gene sequence: CDR1 MDHEN, CDR2 SYDVKM. CDR3 protein: CASSPHHKYNEQFF. The CDR3 DNA reads as TGTGCCAGCAGTCCCCATCACAAATACAATGAGCAGTTCTTC.

This clonotype was detected ten times or more. The chain recombines TRBV13 with TRBJ1-2, with D possibly matching TRBD1 (6 bases). Germline CDR1 is PRHDT and CDR2 is FYEKMQ (reference sequence). V gave up 5 bases and J gave up 0 bases, with 13 bases separating them. The CDR3 extends over 15 amino acids. Here the CDR3 reads CASSRRGAPNYGYTF. CDR3 nucleotides: TGTGCCAGCAGCCGTCGGGGGGCTCCTAACTATGGCTACACCTTC.

A few counts support this clonotype. The V call is TRBV20-1, the J call TRBJ2-1, with D possibly matching TRBD2 (5 bases). CDR1 and CDR2 from the germline V gene are DFQATT and SNEGSKA (reference sequence). This CDR3 has 14 amino acids. Trimming pared 3 bases from V and 8 bases from J, leaving 17 bases between. CDR3 protein: CSASWSRVGDEQFF. CDR3 nucleotides: TGCAGTGCTAGTTGGTCGAGGGTAGGCGATGAGCAGTTCTTC.

The sample holds a few counts of this clonotype. CDR3 sequence: CAISVRGLAGGPGELFF. Here the CDR3 DNA reads TGTGCCATCAGTGTCCGGGGACTAGCGGGGGGGCCCGGGGAGCTGTTTTTT. This rearrangement joins TRBV10-3 to TRBJ2-2; TRBD2 matches 16 bases. CDR3 length: 17 residues. The V gene's germline CDR1 is ENHRY and CDR2 SYGVKD. V dropped 4 bases and J dropped 6; count of bases not matched to a gene: 5.